This is a list of T cell receptor beta chains from one sample in a study of blood T cells in healthy people across ages. TCRdb used MiXCR to reprocess the 5' RACE reads, holding one entry per CDR3 protein. This sample has under 800,000 distinct CDR3 sequences, with 20% to 25% found just once. Input material: blood. Every receptor here comes from a man aged 70-80 years in good health. Each CDR3 is given with its conserved first and last residue. The D gene is left open where the match is weak.

>TRBV9|NA|TRBJ2-7
CASSGSGLDYEQYF
>TRBV7-2|NA|TRBJ1-4
CASSLGQNEKLFF
>TRBV7-2|NA|TRBJ1-1
CASSKQGGGTEAFF
>TRBV5-1|NA|TRBJ1-1
CASSLARDTEAFF
>TRBV20-1|TRBD2|TRBJ2-5
CSAQLAGPQETQYF
>TRBV5-1|NA|TRBJ2-7
CASSYDRIQGEQYF
>TRBV5-4|TRBD1|TRBJ2-7
CACSLAGTALYEQYF
>TRBV19|NA|TRBJ1-1
CASSIGVGITEAFF
>TRBV7-2|NA|TRBJ2-1
CASSSAGTPSYNEQFF
>TRBV11-2|NA|TRBJ2-7
CASSSQPSTYEQYF
>TRBV7-3|NA|TRBJ1-1
CASSLTFGGKSTEAFF
>TRBV9|NA|TRBJ2-2
CASSVGASNTGELFF
>TRBV20-1|TRBD1|TRBJ2-7
CSARERGTGVHEQYF
>TRBV7-7|NA|TRBJ2-1
CASSMGEASYNEQFF
>TRBV27|TRBD1|TRBJ1-4
CASSLSPGTAYEKLFF
>TRBV20-1|TRBD2|TRBJ2-7
CSARDPSGDSGTYEQYF
>TRBV29-1|NA|TRBJ2-6
CSVKGGANVLTF
>TRBV7-9|TRBD2|TRBJ2-5
CASSLETTTSGSTQYF
>TRBV20-1|TRBD1|TRBJ2-5
CSASGTGGGLETQYF
>TRBV18|NA|NA
CASSPPGGAYEQYF
>TRBV7-2|NA|TRBJ2-5
CASSRRSLQETQYF
>TRBV5-1|NA|TRBJ1-4
CASSLAWPAANEKLFF
>TRBV20-1|TRBD2|TRBJ2-3
CSARRTSQPSDTQYF
>TRBV29-1|NA|TRBJ2-3
CSVDGAGVGTDTQYF
>TRBV3-1|NA|TRBJ1-1
CASSHPDSGRAFF
>TRBV20-1|TRBD2|TRBJ2-1
CSARDEGSGRGNEQFF
>TRBV24-1|TRBD1|TRBJ2-7
CATRQGYWLSSYEQYF
>TRBV7-2|NA|TRBJ1-1
CASSIARENTEAFF
>TRBV20-1|NA|TRBJ2-5
CSARVSTGKTQYF
>TRBV15|NA|TRBJ2-7
CATSRDLRGEQYF
>TRBV2|NA|TRBJ2-3
CASSEALSENTDTQYF
>TRBV12-3/TRBV12-4|NA|TRBJ1-1
CASSSSWYTEAFF
>TRBV20-1|NA|TRBJ2-5
CSAPYQETQYF
>TRBV29-1|NA|TRBJ2-1
CSVVGGYNEQFF
>TRBV11-2|NA|TRBJ2-1
CASSLGGLHFYNEQFF
>TRBV15|TRBD2|TRBJ2-1
CATSRAGGPNEQFF
>TRBV30|TRBD1|TRBJ1-2
CAWSVKGAGARGYTF
>TRBV7-2|TRBD2|TRBJ2-4
CASSLHNQGLAYTKNIQYF
>TRBV19|NA|TRBJ2-2
CASSMGVAATGELFF
>TRBV7-9|TRBD1|TRBJ2-2
CASSPKRGQGFDAVELFF
>TRBV30|NA|TRBJ1-5
CAWSSGMASNQPQHF
>TRBV5-1|TRBD2|TRBJ2-7
CASSFSGTRSEQYF
>TRBV7-3|TRBD2|TRBJ2-3
CASSSTSVSTDTQYF
>TRBV3-1|NA|TRBJ2-5
CASSQVSVGTQYF
>TRBV5-4|TRBD2|TRBJ2-3
CASSLGSWDSGRDTQYF
>TRBV7-8|NA|TRBJ2-7
CASSPPLRQTTYEQYF
>TRBV7-3|NA|NA
CASSLRVGDEQYF
>TRBV5-6|NA|TRBJ1-2
CASSLDYGYTF